The rows below give T cell receptor beta chains drawn from one sample of a study of blood T cell repertoires in COVID-19. Sequencing used immunoSEQ multiplex PCR; TCRdb keeps in-frame clones, though not all of them. Of fewer than 300,000 clones in the sample, about nine tenths are singletons; the top ten hold about 1.6%. The sample consisted of peripheral blood. These receptors were collected from a woman aged 40-49 years who had recovered from COVID-19. CDR3s include the opening cysteine and the closing phenylalanine or tryptophan. The order of the fields is V gene, CDR3 length, clone size, J gene, D gene, CDR3 protein, CDR3 DNA. The D gene is left open where the match is weak. Only some rows state a clone size, as once, few, many or a class for expanded clones.

V gene: TRBV7-2
CDR3 length: 14
clone size: NA
J gene: TRBJ2-7
D gene: NA
CDR3 protein: CASSLDLSGYEQYF
CDR3 DNA: TGTGCCAGCAGCTTAGATCTTTCGGGTTACGAGCAGTACTTC

V gene: TRBV7-2
CDR3 length: 14
clone size: NA
J gene: TRBJ2-7
D gene: TRBD2
CDR3 protein: CASSRGLAGPEQYF
CDR3 DNA: TGTGCCAGCTCCCGAGGGCTAGCGGGGCCCGAGCAGTACTTC

V gene: TRBV12-3/TRBV12-4
CDR3 length: 11
clone size: NA
J gene: TRBJ2-5
D gene: NA
CDR3 protein: CASSFSETQYF
CDR3 DNA: TGTGCCAGCAGTTTCTCAGAGACCCAGTACTTC

V gene: TRBV10-3
CDR3 length: 13
clone size: NA
J gene: TRBJ2-3
D gene: NA
CDR3 protein: CASGRGNTDTQYF
CDR3 DNA: TGTGCCTCAGGGCGGGGTAACACAGATACGCAGTATTTT

V gene: TRBV29-1
CDR3 length: 11
clone size: NA
J gene: TRBJ2-5
D gene: NA
CDR3 protein: CSGDKGGTQYF
CDR3 DNA: TGCAGCGGTGACAAAGGAGGGACCCAGTACTTC

V gene: TRBV14
CDR3 length: 14
clone size: NA
J gene: TRBJ1-6
D gene: NA
CDR3 protein: CASRSRVFHSPLHF
CDR3 DNA: TGTGCCAGCCGGTCGAGAGTTTTCCATTCACCCCTCCACTTT

V gene: TRBV19
CDR3 length: 15
clone size: NA
J gene: TRBJ2-7
D gene: NA
CDR3 protein: CASSIRRAQSYEQYF
CDR3 DNA: TGTGCCAGTAGTATCCGCAGGGCGCAATCCTACGAGCAGTACTTC

V gene: TRBV7-2
CDR3 length: 15
clone size: NA
J gene: TRBJ2-3
D gene: NA
CDR3 protein: CASSPVPADTDTQYF
CDR3 DNA: TGTGCCAGCAGCCCTGTCCCAGCGGACACAGATACGCAGTATTTT

V gene: TRBV30
CDR3 length: 13
clone size: NA
J gene: TRBJ2-3
D gene: NA
CDR3 protein: CAWSYFFTDTQYF
CDR3 DNA: TGTGCCTGGAGTTATTTTTTCACAGATACGCAGTATTTT

V gene: TRBV5-1
CDR3 length: 16
clone size: once
J gene: TRBJ2-2
D gene: NA
CDR3 protein: CASTPAGLRGHGELFF
CDR3 DNA: TGCGCCAGCACTCCGGCGGGACTCCGAGGGCACGGGGAGCTGTTTTTT

V gene: TRBV2
CDR3 length: 14
clone size: NA
J gene: TRBJ2-2
D gene: NA
CDR3 protein: CASSEGRSTGELFF
CDR3 DNA: TGTGCCAGCAGTGAGGGGAGGAGTACCGGGGAGCTGTTTTTT

V gene: TRBV18
CDR3 length: 14
clone size: NA
J gene: TRBJ1-2
D gene: TRBD1
CDR3 protein: CASSLTGGVLGYTF
CDR3 DNA: TGTGCCAGCTCGCTGACAGGGGGCGTTCTTGGCTACACCTTC

V gene: TRBV5-6
CDR3 length: 14
clone size: once
J gene: TRBJ1-1
D gene: NA
CDR3 protein: CASSLWGGNTEAFF
CDR3 DNA: TGTGCCAGCAGCTTGTGGGGAGGGAACACTGAAGCTTTCTTT

V gene: TRBV11-2
CDR3 length: 15
clone size: NA
J gene: TRBJ2-3
D gene: NA
CDR3 protein: CASSPRTSEGDTQYF
CDR3 DNA: TGTGCCAGCAGCCCTCGGACATCGGAGGGGGATACGCAGTATTTT

V gene: TRBV5-1
CDR3 length: 15
clone size: NA
J gene: TRBJ2-7
D gene: NA
CDR3 protein: CASSLYGPPNYEQYF
CDR3 DNA: TGCGCCAGCAGCTTGTATGGCCCCCCCAACTACGAGCAGTACTTC

V gene: TRBV11-3
CDR3 length: 14
clone size: NA
J gene: TRBJ2-1
D gene: TRBD1
CDR3 protein: CASSLDRDDNEQFF
CDR3 DNA: TGTGCCAGCAGCTTGGACAGGGACGACAATGAGCAGTTCTTC

V gene: TRBV9
CDR3 length: 16
clone size: NA
J gene: TRBJ2-5
D gene: TRBD2
CDR3 protein: CASSTQGLAALKTQYF
CDR3 DNA: TGTGCCAGCAGCACTCAAGGACTAGCTGCTCTCAAGACCCAGTACTTC

V gene: TRBV7-6
CDR3 length: 16
clone size: NA
J gene: TRBJ1-5
D gene: NA
CDR3 protein: CASSLRRGGSNQPQHF
CDR3 DNA: TGTGCCAGCAGCCTCCGCCGGGGGGGTAGCAATCAGCCCCAGCATTTT

V gene: TRBV5-1
CDR3 length: 13
clone size: NA
J gene: TRBJ2-7
D gene: TRBD1
CDR3 protein: CASSQWTGDEQYF
CDR3 DNA: TGCGCCAGCAGCCAATGGACAGGGGACGAGCAGTACTTC

V gene: TRBV5-6
CDR3 length: 13
clone size: NA
J gene: TRBJ1-2
D gene: NA
CDR3 protein: CASSPYSGGGYTF
CDR3 DNA: TGTGCCAGCAGCCCCTACAGTGGGGGGGGCTACACCTTC

V gene: TRBV2
CDR3 length: 14
clone size: NA
J gene: TRBJ1-1
D gene: TRBD1
CDR3 protein: CASALQGVGTEAFF
CDR3 DNA: TGTGCCAGCGCGTTACAGGGGGTGGGCACTGAAGCTTTCTTT

V gene: TRBV11-2
CDR3 length: 15
clone size: few
J gene: TRBJ2-2
D gene: NA
CDR3 protein: CASSFVTARTGELFF
CDR3 DNA: TGTGCCAGCAGCTTTGTGACAGCTCGGACCGGGGAGCTGTTTTTT